This T cell receptor beta chain was documented in a study of siplizumab effects on memory and regulatory T cells. To note about this clone: Its antigen is still unknown.

The CDR3 is made up of 15 amino acids. The germline V gene has CDR1 LNHDA and CDR2 SQIVND (reference sequence). General study findings and limits: Siplizumab led to significantly less abundant alloreactive sequences that could be traced back to unstimulated CD4+ memory cells.

The assay was immunoSEQ multiplex PCR, and TCRdb's table has in-frame clones only and misses some. The profile shows over 60,000 clones, 75% to 95% of them singletons. Material: CD8+ T cells sorted from blood. The TCR was taken from a human donor in good health. The chain has TRBV19 and TRBJ2-5, with 11 positions matching TRBD2. Gene TRBJ2-7 matches the end of the DNA better, so the J call may be wrong. The CDR3 spells CASSFQTSGIYEQYF. The DNA for the CDR3 is TGTGCCAGTAGTTTCCAGACTAGCGGGATCTACGAGCAGTACTTC.